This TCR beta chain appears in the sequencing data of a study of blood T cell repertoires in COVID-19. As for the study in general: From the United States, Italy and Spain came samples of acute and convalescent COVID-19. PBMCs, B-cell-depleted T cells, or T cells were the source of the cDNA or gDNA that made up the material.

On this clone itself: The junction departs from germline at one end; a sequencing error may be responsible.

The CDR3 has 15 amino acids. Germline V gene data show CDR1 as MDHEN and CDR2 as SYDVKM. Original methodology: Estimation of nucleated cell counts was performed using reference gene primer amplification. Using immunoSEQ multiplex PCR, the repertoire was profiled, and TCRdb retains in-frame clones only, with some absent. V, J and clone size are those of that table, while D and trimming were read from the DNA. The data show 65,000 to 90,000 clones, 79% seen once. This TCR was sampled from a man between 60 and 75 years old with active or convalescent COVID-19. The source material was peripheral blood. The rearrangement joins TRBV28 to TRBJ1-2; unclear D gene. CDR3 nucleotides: TGTGCCAGCAGTCTATGGACCAGCGGGAACTATGGCTACACCTTC. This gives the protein CASSLWTSGNYGYTF.